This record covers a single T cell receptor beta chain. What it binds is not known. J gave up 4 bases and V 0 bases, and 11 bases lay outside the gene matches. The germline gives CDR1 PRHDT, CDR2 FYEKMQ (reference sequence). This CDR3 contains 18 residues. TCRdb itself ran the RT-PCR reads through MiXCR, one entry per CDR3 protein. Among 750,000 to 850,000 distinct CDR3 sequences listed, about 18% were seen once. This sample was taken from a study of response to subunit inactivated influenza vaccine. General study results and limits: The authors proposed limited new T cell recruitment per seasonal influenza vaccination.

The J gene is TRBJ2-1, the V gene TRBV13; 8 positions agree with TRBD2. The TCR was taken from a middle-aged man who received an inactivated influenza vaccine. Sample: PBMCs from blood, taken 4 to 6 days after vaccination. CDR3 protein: CASSLGPAGALGYNEQFF. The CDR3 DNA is TGTGCCAGCAGCTTAGGCCCAGCGGGGGCTCTTGGGTACAATGAGCAGTTCTTC.